This is a list of T cell receptor beta chains from one sample in a study of T cells in Graves' hyperthyroidism and ophthalmopathy. Using its own MiXCR run on the multiplex PCR reads, TCRdb lists one record per CDR3 protein. The profile shows hundreds of thousands of distinct CDR3 sequences, over 12% of them singletons. Material: blood. All receptors derive from a middle-aged woman with Graves' ophthalmopathy. Both conserved end residues are part of each CDR3. Each record gives: clone size, V gene, CDR3 length, J gene, D gene, CDR3 DNA, CDR3 protein. The D gene is left open where the match is weak. Rows may omit the clone size; those that give it use once, few, many or a size class.

abundance: few
v_gene: TRBV7-9
len: 16
j_gene: TRBJ2-5
d_gene: -
CDR3nt: TGTGCCAGCAGCGGTAGACAAGGCTACTCCCAAGAGACCCAGTACTTC
CDR3aa: CASSGRQGYSQETQYF

abundance: many
v_gene: TRBV7-6
len: 19
j_gene: TRBJ1-5
d_gene: TRBD1
CDR3nt: TGTGCCAGCAGCTTAGGTTCCAGTTCCGGGACAGGGAGCAATCAGCCCCAGCATTTT
CDR3aa: CASSLGSSSGTGSNQPQHF

abundance: -
v_gene: TRBV5-1
len: 15
j_gene: TRBJ2-5
d_gene: TRBD2
CDR3nt: TGCGCCAGCAGCCTAGCGGGACAAATATTAGAGACCCAGTACTTC
CDR3aa: CASSLAGQILETQYF

abundance: many
v_gene: TRBV29-1
len: 14
j_gene: TRBJ2-7
d_gene: TRBD1
CDR3nt: TGCAGCGTTACTTATCCGGGACAGGGGAACGAGCAGTACTTC
CDR3aa: CSVTYPGQGNEQYF

abundance: few
v_gene: TRBV10-3
len: 13
j_gene: TRBJ1-2
d_gene: -
CDR3nt: TGTGCCATCAGTGATGGGTCCCGGGGTGGCTACACCTTC
CDR3aa: CAISDGSRGGYTF

abundance: many
v_gene: TRBV20-1
len: 12
j_gene: TRBJ1-2
d_gene: -
CDR3nt: TGCAGTGCTAGGCTCAGGAACTATGGCTACACCTTC
CDR3aa: CSARLRNYGYTF

abundance: few
v_gene: TRBV14
len: 12
j_gene: TRBJ2-7
d_gene: -
CDR3nt: TGTGCCAGCAGCCAAGGCGGATTTGAGCAGTACTTC
CDR3aa: CASSQGGFEQYF

abundance: many
v_gene: TRBV4-1
len: 17
j_gene: TRBJ2-1
d_gene: TRBD2
CDR3nt: TGCGCCAGCAGCCAGGATTCGACTAGCGGGATCTACAATGAGCAGTTCTTC
CDR3aa: CASSQDSTSGIYNEQFF

abundance: few
v_gene: TRBV29-1
len: 13
j_gene: TRBJ1-2
d_gene: -
CDR3nt: TGCAGCGCCGTCCCGGCGGAGGGGTCTGGCTACACCTTC
CDR3aa: CSAVPAEGSGYTF

abundance: many
v_gene: TRBV7-2
len: 13
j_gene: TRBJ2-7
d_gene: TRBD1
CDR3nt: TGTGCCAGCAGCTTAGGGCAACAGGGGGAGCAGTACTTC
CDR3aa: CASSLGQQGEQYF

abundance: few
v_gene: TRBV19
len: 17
j_gene: TRBJ2-2
d_gene: TRBD1
CDR3nt: TGTGCCAGTAGTTCCCCCAACAGGGGGTCGAACACCGGGGAGCTGTTTTTT
CDR3aa: CASSSPNRGSNTGELFF

abundance: -
v_gene: TRBV2
len: 14
j_gene: TRBJ2-7
d_gene: -
CDR3nt: TGTGCCGGCAGGGCAACTCAGAGCTCCTACGAGCAGTACTTC
CDR3aa: CAGRATQSSYEQYF

abundance: -
v_gene: TRBV9
len: 15
j_gene: TRBJ1-1
d_gene: -
CDR3nt: TGTGCCAGCAGCGTAGTAGGACAGACGAACACTGAAGCTTTCTTT
CDR3aa: CASSVVGQTNTEAFF

abundance: -
v_gene: TRBV27
len: 17
j_gene: TRBJ2-2
d_gene: TRBD1
CDR3nt: TGTGCCAGCAGTACCCCGGGACAGGGGGCCCACACCGGGGAGCTGTTTTTT
CDR3aa: CASSTPGQGAHTGELFF

abundance: few
v_gene: TRBV12-3/TRBV12-4
len: 16
j_gene: TRBJ2-4
d_gene: -
CDR3nt: TGTGCCAGCAGTGCCGCTCAAGTCTACCCCAAAAACATTCAGTACTTC
CDR3aa: CASSAAQVYPKNIQYF

abundance: -
v_gene: TRBV20-1
len: 13
j_gene: TRBJ2-5
d_gene: -
CDR3nt: TGCAGTGCTAGGCTCGCTGACTTAGGGACCCAGTACTTC
CDR3aa: CSARLADLGTQYF

abundance: -
v_gene: TRBV6-5
len: 16
j_gene: TRBJ2-4
d_gene: -
CDR3nt: TGTGCCAGCAGTTACTCAGACTACCTAGCCAAAAACATTCAGTACTTC
CDR3aa: CASSYSDYLAKNIQYF

abundance: many
v_gene: TRBV7-2
len: 15
j_gene: TRBJ1-3
d_gene: -
CDR3nt: TGTGCCAGCAGCCCTAGAGGTCTTTTGGGAAACACCATATATTTT
CDR3aa: CASSPRGLLGNTIYF

abundance: -
v_gene: TRBV4-1
len: 17
j_gene: TRBJ2-5
d_gene: TRBD2
CDR3nt: TGCGCCAGCAGCCAAGATCGGGGGGGGGGCCGGGGAGAGACCCAGTACTTC
CDR3aa: CASSQDRGGGRGETQYF

abundance: many
v_gene: TRBV29-1
len: 13
j_gene: TRBJ2-5
d_gene: -
CDR3nt: TGCAGCGTCGACTGGTCAAGCGGGGAGACCCAGTACTTC
CDR3aa: CSVDWSSGETQYF

abundance: many
v_gene: TRBV9
len: 13
j_gene: TRBJ2-2
d_gene: -
CDR3nt: TGTGCCAGCAGCGTGGATAGCACCGGGGAGCTGTTTTTT
CDR3aa: CASSVDSTGELFF

abundance: many
v_gene: TRBV28
len: 15
j_gene: TRBJ2-5
d_gene: TRBD2
CDR3nt: TGTGCCAGCAGTTTGAGAGCGGGGCGGTGGGAGACCCAGTACTTC
CDR3aa: CASSLRAGRWETQYF

abundance: -
v_gene: TRBV28
len: 14
j_gene: TRBJ1-2
d_gene: -
CDR3nt: TGTGCCAGCAGCTTGAGGACGGCGCTCTATGGCTACACCTTC
CDR3aa: CASSLRTALYGYTF

abundance: many
v_gene: TRBV6-5
len: 14
j_gene: TRBJ2-2
d_gene: -
CDR3nt: TGTGCCAGCACGACGGACCAGAACACCGGGGAGCTGTTTTTT
CDR3aa: CASTTDQNTGELFF

abundance: many
v_gene: TRBV5-1
len: 14
j_gene: TRBJ1-1
d_gene: -
CDR3nt: TGCGCCAGCAGCCCACTTTTGTTGAACACTGAAGCTTTCTTT
CDR3aa: CASSPLLLNTEAFF

abundance: many
v_gene: TRBV7-2
len: 12
j_gene: TRBJ1-2
d_gene: -
CDR3nt: TGTGCCAGCCAGCAGGGGCGAGGCGGCTACACCTTC
CDR3aa: CASQQGRGGYTF

abundance: many
v_gene: TRBV7-3
len: 17
j_gene: TRBJ2-7
d_gene: TRBD2
CDR3nt: TGTGCCAGCAGCTCCCTCACCCCAACTAGCGGGAGCTACGAGCAGTACTTC
CDR3aa: CASSSLTPTSGSYEQYF

abundance: -
v_gene: TRBV4-1
len: 17
j_gene: TRBJ2-5
d_gene: -
CDR3nt: TGCGCCAGCAGCCAAGAAGGGTTGACAACGTACCAAGAGACCCAGTACTTC
CDR3aa: CASSQEGLTTYQETQYF

abundance: many
v_gene: TRBV7-6
len: 14
j_gene: TRBJ2-7
d_gene: TRBD2
CDR3nt: TGTGCCAGCAGCTTAACTGTCAGGGAGGGGGAGCAGTACTTC
CDR3aa: CASSLTVREGEQYF

abundance: few
v_gene: TRBV18
len: 16
j_gene: TRBJ2-7
d_gene: -
CDR3nt: TGTGCCAGCTCACCAGGGGTAGGGCCTAGCTCCTACGAGCAGTACTTC
CDR3aa: CASSPGVGPSSYEQYF

abundance: -
v_gene: TRBV19
len: 14
j_gene: TRBJ1-1
d_gene: -
CDR3nt: TGTGCCAGTAGTGGGGGACGGCGGGGGAGTGAAGCTTTCTTT
CDR3aa: CASSGGRRGSEAFF

abundance: many
v_gene: TRBV9
len: 15
j_gene: TRBJ2-5
d_gene: -
CDR3nt: TGTGCCAGCAGCCAGGGGGGGGGTATACAAGAGACCCAGTACTTC
CDR3aa: CASSQGGGIQETQYF

abundance: -
v_gene: TRBV7-8
len: 14
j_gene: TRBJ2-7
d_gene: -
CDR3nt: TGTGCCAGCAGTTTATCGGCAACAGTCTACGAGCAGTACTTC
CDR3aa: CASSLSATVYEQYF

abundance: many
v_gene: TRBV12-3/TRBV12-4
len: 15
j_gene: TRBJ2-2
d_gene: TRBD2
CDR3nt: TGTGCCAGCACCCCCCGGACTAGCGGGACCAGGGAGCTGTTTTTT
CDR3aa: CASTPRTSGTRELFF

abundance: many
v_gene: TRBV20-1
len: 15
j_gene: TRBJ1-1
d_gene: -
CDR3nt: TGCAGTGCAGCTAAGGGTGGAGGGCTTAACACTGAAGCTTTCTTT
CDR3aa: CSAAKGGGLNTEAFF

abundance: many
v_gene: TRBV28
len: 15
j_gene: TRBJ1-2
d_gene: -
CDR3nt: TGTGCCAGCACCGTCGGTATTCGAGGAGACTATGGCTACACCTTC
CDR3aa: CASTVGIRGDYGYTF

abundance: many
v_gene: TRBV15
len: 16
j_gene: TRBJ2-7
d_gene: TRBD1
CDR3nt: TGTGCCACCAGCAGAGATACCGGACAGGATCCCTACGAGCAGTACTTC
CDR3aa: CATSRDTGQDPYEQYF

abundance: many
v_gene: TRBV28
len: 18
j_gene: TRBJ2-7
d_gene: TRBD2
CDR3nt: TGTGCCAGCAGTTTCTCGACTAGCGGGAGGGCCCATGACTACGAGCAGTACTTC
CDR3aa: CASSFSTSGRAHDYEQYF